What follows describes a single T cell receptor (beta chain). The CDR3 runs 15 residues. Germline V gene lookup returns CDR1 MNHEY and CDR2 SVGAGI. Trimming removed 5 bases from V and 6 bases from J, with 17 bases in between. Only in-frame clones appear in the TCRdb table, and some are missing; sequencing was by immunoSEQ multiplex PCR. This sample has fewer than 200,000 clones, with roughly nine tenths found just once. These data originate in a study of blood T cell repertoires in COVID-19. The sequence was obtained from a man aged 65-85 years with active or convalescent COVID-19. The chain carries TRBV6-5 and TRBJ2-1, with D perhaps TRBD2 (6 bases). The sample taken for sequencing was peripheral blood. The CDR3 region has the DNA TGTGCCAGCAGTCTGGACGGGAGTAGAGTCAATGAGCAGTTCTTC. Its protein is CASSLDGSRVNEQFF.